The 8 T cell receptor beta chains reported below all come from one sample, sequenced in a study of monozygotic twins with inflammatory bowel disease. One entry per CDR3 protein, without DNA, is what TCRdb gives after re-calling the 5' RACE reads. The sample data list more than 300,000 distinct CDR3 sequences. The sequenced material came from blood. The receptors originated from a human donor with ulcerative colitis or Crohn's disease, or a healthy co-twin of an affected twin (not recorded which).

This rearrangement joins TRBV28 to TRBJ1-4. The CDR3 runs 16 residues. Germline CDR1 is MDHEN and CDR2 is SYDVKM. The CDR3 spells CASSLYPGGPVEKLFF.

The CDR3 spells CSAEVPGQGKETQYF. The chain couples TRBV20-1 to TRBJ2-5; without DNA, the TCRdb call of TRBD1 cannot be checked. Germline CDR1 DFQATT, CDR2 SNEGSKA (reference sequence). This CDR3 has 15 amino acids.

The genes are TRBV5-8 and TRBJ2-2; the D call from TCRdb, TRBD1, cannot be confirmed without DNA. The germline V gene encodes CDR1 SGHTS and CDR2 YDEGEE. This CDR3 has 15 amino acids. CDR3 amino acids: CASSLGQGPTGELFF.

The chain uses TRBV7-3 and TRBJ2-2. The CDR3 consists of 15 residues. From germline, CDR1 is SGHTA and CDR2 FQGTGA. The chain's CDR3 is CASSSMLGNTGELFF. Full variable domain (missing parts from reference TRBV7-3 and TRBJ2-2): GAGVSQTPSNKVTEKGKYVELRCDPISGHTALYWYRQSLGQGPEFLIYFQGTGAADDSGLPNDRFFAVRPEGSVSTLKIQRTERGDSAVYLCASSSMLGNTGELFFGEGSRLTVL.

The rearrangement links TRBV5-1 to TRBJ1-1; TCRdb's D call of TRBD1 is untestable without DNA. The CDR3 loop spans 17 amino acids. Per the germline V gene, CDR1 is SGHRS and CDR2 is YFSETQ. The CDR3 loop is CASSPNPGRTTNTEAFF.

The V gene is TRBV20-1, the J gene TRBJ1-6. The CDR3 is 11 amino acids. CDR1 and CDR2 (germline): DFQATT, SNEGSKA (reference sequence). The CDR3 region is CSASAGSPLHF.

V gene TRBV20-1 combines with J gene TRBJ2-7; TCRdb calls TRBD1, which cannot be checked without DNA. This CDR3 region has 13 residues. Germline values: CDR1 DFQATT, CDR2 SNEGSKA (reference sequence). The CDR3 loop is CSAKRGTAYEQYF.

The rearrangement uses TRBV4-1 and TRBJ1-2. The length of the CDR3 is 14 residues. Germline V lookup: CDR1 MGHRA, CDR2 YSYEKL. This chain's CDR3 is CASSQDLGVLGYTF.